This entry lists 31 T cell receptor beta chains sequenced from one sample in a study of blood T cell repertoires in COVID-19. The table came from immunoSEQ multiplex PCR; TCRdb's copy has only in-frame clones and leaves some out. This table has 150,000 or so clones, roughly 78% appearing once. Sequencing was carried out using peripheral blood. These receptors originate from a human donor with acute or convalescent COVID-19. The donor label of this sample is uncertain.

The chain has TRBV6-5 and TRBJ1-1, with 7 bases matching TRBD1. Trimming cost V 5 bases and J 7 bases; bases outside gene matches: 7. CDR3 size: 13 residues. Germline assignment: CDR1 MNHEY and CDR2 SVGAGI. This CDR3 reads CASSTGQDSEAFF. In DNA form, the CDR3 reads TGTGCCAGCAGTACCGGACAGGACAGTGAAGCTTTCTTT.

The rearrangement links TRBV2 to TRBJ2-3, with 14 bases aligning to TRBD2. V shed 2 bases and J 5 bases; nucleotides not matched to a gene: 3. The CDR3 loop spans 16 amino acids. In germline, CDR1 is SNHLY, CDR2 FYNNEI. In DNA form, the CDR3 reads TGTGCCAGCAGTGAATTTGGGACTAGCGGGGGAGATACGCAGTATTTT. Protein product: CASSEFGTSGGDTQYF. The full variable domain, completed using reference TRBV2 and TRBJ2-3, is EPEVTQTPSHQVTQMGQEVILRCVPISNHLYFYWYRQILGQKVEFLVSFYNNEISEKSEIFDDQFSVERPDGSNFTLKIRSTKLEDSAMYFCASSEFGTSGGDTQYFGPGTRLTVL.

This clone has only one observation. The chain carries TRBV30 and TRBJ1-2, with D uncertain. This CDR3 contains 12 residues. V lost 5 bases and J 0 bases, leaving 7 bases between the germline ends. Germline-derived CDR1 and CDR2 are GTSNPN and SVGIG (reference sequence). The CDR3 protein is CAWSGANYGYTF. The CDR3 DNA is TGTGCCTGGTCAGGCGCTAACTATGGCTACACCTTC.

In this sample, this clone turned up once. In DNA, the CDR3 is TGTGCCAGTAGTATGGGGGCCCCAGGGAGCTATGGCTACACCTTC. This codes for CASSMGAPGSYGYTF. This chain joins TRBV19 and TRBJ1-2, with D possibly matching TRBD1 (6 bases). The germline CDR1 and CDR2 sequences are LNHDA and SQIVND (reference sequence). The CDR3 covers 15 residues. Trimming pared 3 bases from V and 4 bases from J, leaving 15 bases between.

V usage is TRBV11-3 and J usage is TRBJ2-3; no definite D call. V lost 5 bases and J lost 2, with 8 bases in between. The CDR3 runs to 13 residues. From germline, CDR1 is SGHNT and CDR2 YENEEA. Here the CDR3 DNA reads TGTGCCAGCAGCCCCAAATCCACAGATACGCAGTATTTT. Translation: CASSPKSTDTQYF.

The V call is TRBV30, the J call TRBJ1-5, with a weak D call TRBD1 (5 bases). The CDR3 is made up of 15 amino acids. Trimming left V 3 bases short and J 0 bases short, with 12 bases between. In germline, CDR1 is GTSNPN, CDR2 SVGIG (reference sequence). This CDR3 reads CAWSKDRYSNQPQHF. The CDR3 coding sequence is TGTGCCTGGAGCAAAGACAGATATAGCAATCAGCCCCAGCATTTT. The entire variable domain, with the rest obtained from reference TRBV30 and TRBJ1-5, is as follows: SQTIHQWPATLVQPVGSPLSLECTVEGTSNPNLYWYRQAAGRGLQLLFYSVGIGQISSEVPQNLSASRPQDRQFILSSKKLLLSDSGFYLCAWSKDRYSNQPQHFGDGTRLSIL.

The V call is TRBV27, the J call TRBJ1-6; D is ambiguous. The germline gives CDR1 MNHEY, CDR2 SMNVEV (reference sequence). This CDR3 has 12 amino acids. V was pared by 5 bases and J by 7 bases, with 6 bases between. The CDR3 here is CASSLINSPLHF. Written as DNA, the CDR3 is TGTGCCAGCAGTCTAATAAATTCACCCCTCCACTTT.

The rearrangement links TRBV14 to TRBJ1-1, with D perhaps matching TRBD1 (5 bases). Trimming removed 4 bases at V and 1 base at J, with 7 bases between. Germline CDR1 SGHDN, CDR2 FVKESK. CDR3 size: 13 residues. CDR3 sequence: CASSRTWNTEAFF. Written as DNA, the CDR3 is TGTGCCAGCAGCCGGACATGGAACACTGAAGCTTTCTTT.

This clone was detected once. This chain joins TRBV6-5 and TRBJ1-1, with no clear D. The CDR3 is 14 residues long. From germline, CDR1 is MNHEY and CDR2 SVGAGI. V gave up 8 bases and J gave up 11 bases, with 24 bases separating them. The CDR3 sequence: CASPMGATRTGAFF. CDR3 nucleotides: TGTGCCAGCCCGATGGGAGCAACCCGTACGGGGGCTTTCTTT.

The gene calls are TRBV5-1 and TRBJ1-1, with 7 bases matching TRBD1. This CDR3 region has 17 residues. CDR1 and CDR2 (germline): SGHRS, YFSETQ. Unmatched junction bases numbered 11, after V lost 3 bases and J lost 0 bases. The CDR3 sequence is CASSWSAGGQLNTEAFF. CDR3 in DNA: TGCGCCAGCAGCTGGAGTGCGGGGGGACAGCTGAACACTGAAGCTTTCTTT.

This clone was seen a handful of times. The chain employs TRBV3-1 (or the pseudogene TRBV3-2) and TRBJ1-6; TRBD1 agrees at 8 bases. The CDR3 consists of 17 residues. J was trimmed by 8 bases and V by 7 bases; bases with no gene match: 16. The germline CDR1 and CDR2 sequences are LGHDT and YNNKEL (reference sequence). The CDR3 reads CASTPPGGQGGDSPLHF. DNA for the CDR3: TGTGCCAGCACCCCACCCGGCGGACAGGGCGGGGATTCACCCCTCCACTTT.

The chain uses TRBV28 and TRBJ1-1; 9 nucleotides match TRBD1. Germline trimming cut 3 bases from V and 10 bases from J; bases unmatched to any gene: 6. This CDR3 comprises 13 residues. Per germline, CDR1 MDHEN and CDR2 SYDVKM. CDR3 bases: TGTGCCAGCAGTTTCAAACAGGGGGCTGGAGCTTTCTTT. It specifies CASSFKQGAGAFF.

The rearrangement joins TRBV21-1 to TRBJ1-6. TRBV21-1 is listed as a pseudogene. The CDR3 spans 14 residues. This chain's CDR3 is CASARGGSNSPLHF. CDR3 sequence (DNA): TGTGCCAGCGCCCGGGGGGGATCGAATTCACCCCTCCACTTT.

The V gene is TRBV28, the J gene TRBJ1-2; D possibly corresponds to TRBD1 (6 bases). Germline CDR1 reads MDHEN; CDR2 reads SYDVKM. V was shortened by 5 bases and J by 4 bases, with 17 bases between the two germline ends. The CDR3 sequence is 15 residues long. The CDR3 protein is CASSRGGPVLYGYTF. In nucleotides, the CDR3 is TGTGCCAGCAGTCGAGGGGGACCGGTCCTCTATGGCTACACCTTC.

The V and J genes are TRBV10-3 and TRBJ1-1; D is uncertain. CDR1 is ENHRY and CDR2 is SYGVKD in the germline V gene. Trimming shortened V by 0 bases and J by 1 base, and 6 bases separated the two germline ends. The CDR3 has 14 residues. The CDR3, as DNA: TGTGCCATCAGTGAGTCGGGCAAGAACACTGAAGCTTTCTTT. Translated, it gives CAISESGKNTEAFF.

The chain carries TRBV5-1 and TRBJ2-3; no clear D gene. With 0 bases removed from V and 1 base from J, the gap between germline ends came to 9 bases. The CDR3 contains 15 residues. Looked up from germline, CDR1 is SGHRS and CDR2 is YFSETQ. The CDR3 reads CASSLDGQRTDTQYF. DNA for the CDR3: TGCGCCAGCAGCTTGGATGGGCAGCGCACAGATACGCAGTATTTT. The whole variable domain, filled in from reference TRBV5-1 and TRBJ2-3, reads KAGVTQTPRYLIKTRGQQVTLSCSPISGHRSVSWYQQTPGQGLQFLFEYFSETQRNKGNFPGRFSGRQFSNSRSEMNVSTLELGDSALYLCASSLDGQRTDTQYFGPGTRLTVL.

The CDR3: CASSDRGWGETQYF. The CDR3 bases are TGTGCCAGCAGCGACCGAGGGTGGGGAGAGACCCAGTACTTC. The rearrangement joins TRBV9 to TRBJ2-5, with a weak D call TRBD2 (5 bases). The CDR3 loop spans 14 amino acids. The germline V and J ends were trimmed by 3 bases and 4 bases, with 13 bases remaining between them. The germline gives CDR1 SGDLS, CDR2 YYNGEE. Together with reference TRBV9 and TRBJ2-5, the CDR3 gives the full variable domain: DSGVTQTPKHLITATGQRVTLRCSPRSGDLSVYWYQQSLDQGLQFLIQYYNGEERAKGNILERFSAQQFPDLHSELNLSSLELGDSALYFCASSDRGWGETQYFGPGTRLLVL.

This clone was picked up one time. The V and J genes are TRBV5-4 and TRBJ2-1; no clear D. CDR3 length equals 11 residues. V gave up 1 base and J gave up 8 bases, with 4 bases separating them. From germline, CDR1 is SGHNT and CDR2 YYREEE (reference sequence). CDR3 loop: CASSLRDEQFF. CDR3 coding DNA: TGTGCCAGCAGCTTGAGAGATGAGCAGTTCTTC.

This chain joins TRBV6-2 or TRBV6-3 and TRBJ2-3; tentatively, D is TRBD2 (5 bases). CDR3 length: 15 amino acids. Germline V gives CDR1 MNHEY, CDR2 SVGEGT. V was pared by 1 base and J by 3 bases, with 11 bases between. The CDR3 reads CASSYYGVGTDTQYF. The CDR3 DNA sequence: TGTGCCAGCAGTTACTACGGGGTGGGGACAGATACGCAGTATTTT.

This clone was observed many times. The chain carries TRBV7-2 and TRBJ2-7, with D perhaps TRBD2 (6 bases). Per germline, CDR1 SGHTA and CDR2 FQGNSA. The CDR3 is 16 residues long. V lost 0 bases and J 2 bases, leaving 14 bases between the germline ends. CDR3 sequence (DNA): TGTGCCAGCAGCTTAGCTGTAGCGCGGGGACCCTACGAGCAGTACTTC. Translation gives CASSLAVARGPYEQYF.

The chain recombines TRBV7-9 with TRBJ1-1; possible D gene TRBD1, 6 bases. V dropped 1 base and J dropped 7 bases, with 16 bases sitting between them. The CDR3 is 15 amino acids. From germline, CDR1 is SEHNR and CDR2 FQNEAQ (reference sequence). The CDR3 DNA reads TGTGCCAGCAGCTTAGGGGGCCACAGGGATGGTGAAGCTTTCTTT. Its translation is CASSLGGHRDGEAFF.

The V call is TRBV6-5, the J call TRBJ2-7; the match to TRBD1 covers 11 bases. The V and J ends lost 6 bases and 3 bases, in that order; junction bases with no gene match: 7. The CDR3 spans 15 residues. Germline V CDR1 and CDR2: MNHEY, SVGAGI. This chain's CDR3 is CASSRPGTGGYEQYF. The DNA of the CDR3 is TGTGCCAGCAGCCGGCCCGGGACAGGGGGCTACGAGCAGTACTTC.

V usage is TRBV5-1 and J usage is TRBJ1-1, with D perhaps matching TRBD1 (5 bases). Germline V lookup: CDR1 SGHRS, CDR2 YFSETQ. The CDR3 is 15 residues long. Trimming left V 0 bases short and J 4 bases short, with 13 bases between. The CDR3 region has the DNA TGCGCCAGCAGCTTGGATCAGGGCCGGAGCACTGAAGCTTTCTTT. Translation: CASSLDQGRSTEAFF.

The chain joins TRBV9 to TRBJ2-5, with 10 bases matching TRBD1. V was pared by 4 bases and J by 4 bases, with 13 bases of the junction left unmatched. The CDR3 runs 17 residues. Germline V gene sequence: CDR1 SGDLS, CDR2 YYNGEE. This chain's CDR3 is CASSPRARTGGGETQYF. CDR3 nucleotides: TGTGCCAGCAGCCCTAGAGCCCGGACAGGGGGAGGAGAGACCCAGTACTTC.

The chain carries TRBV3-1 (or the pseudogene TRBV3-2) and TRBJ1-5, with TRBD1 identical over 9 bases. Germline loops: CDR1 LGHDT, CDR2 YNNKEL (reference sequence). Trimming took 4 bases from V and 13 from J; bases not matched to a gene: 5. The CDR3 loop spans 12 amino acids. The CDR3 here is CASSLQGAYQHF. The CDR3 DNA follows: TGTGCCAGCAGCCTACAGGGGGCCTATCAGCATTTT.

V usage is TRBV19 and J usage is TRBJ1-6; no firm D call. V dropped 8 bases and J dropped 3 bases, with 8 bases sitting between them. The CDR3 totals 13 residues. Germline V gives CDR1 LNHDA, CDR2 SQIVND (reference sequence). The CDR3 sequence is CASQAIYNSPLHF. In nucleotides, the CDR3 is TGTGCCAGTCAAGCTATCTATAATTCACCCCTCCACTTT.

This chain uses TRBV7-8 with TRBJ2-7, with TRBD1 matching 7 bases. V lost 5 bases to trimming and J lost 2 bases; unmatched junction nucleotides: 6. Germline lookup yields CDR1 SGHVS and CDR2 FQNEAQ. The CDR3 spans 14 residues. The DNA for the CDR3 is TGTGCCAGCAGCCGAGAGAGGGGGCCCTACGAGCAGTACTTC. This codes for CASSRERGPYEQYF.

J is TRBJ1-2 and V is TRBV5-4; TRBD1 aligns across 9 bases. CDR1 is SGHNT and CDR2 is YYREEE in the germline V gene (reference sequence). The CDR3 has 14 residues. Losses at the gene ends were 3 bases for V and 2 bases for J; bases not matched to a gene: 2. The CDR3 spells CASSSGQGNYGYTF. The CDR3 DNA reads TGTGCCAGCAGCTCCGGACAGGGGAACTATGGCTACACCTTC.

This clone has a single count. The CDR3 DNA follows: TGTGCCAGCAGCACGAGACCTCAGGGGCTGAACACTGAAGCTTTCTTT. It is translated as CASSTRPQGLNTEAFF. The chain uses TRBV9 and TRBJ1-1; tentative D call: TRBD1 (6 bases). The germline V gene encodes CDR1 SGDLS and CDR2 YYNGEE. The germline V and J ends were trimmed by 4 bases and 0 bases, with 16 bases remaining between them. This CDR3 is 16 amino acids long.

The chain is built from TRBV7-2 and TRBJ1-4; 10 bases are a match to TRBD1. Germline assignment: CDR1 SGHTA and CDR2 FQGNSA. The CDR3 spans 15 residues. After removal of 2 bases from V and 6 bases from J, the junction contained 3 bases not matched to a gene. The CDR3 protein is CASSLSGTGDEKLFF. DNA for the CDR3: TGTGCCAGCAGCTTATCCGGGACAGGGGATGAAAAACTGTTTTTT.

The chain combines TRBV5-6 with TRBJ1-1, with 7 bases fitting TRBD1. This CDR3 region has 13 residues. Germline values: CDR1 SGHDT, CDR2 YYEEEE. Unmatched junction bases numbered 6, after V lost 3 bases and J lost 7 bases. The CDR3 region has the DNA TGTGCCAGCAGCTGGAGAGGGGGCGGTGAAGCTTTCTTT. It encodes CASSWRGGGEAFF.